The 24 T cell receptor beta chains given below trace back to one sample, sequenced in a study of blood T cell repertoires in COVID-19. Libraries were prepared by immunoSEQ multiplex PCR; TCRdb keeps only in-frame clonotypes and omits some of them. This table holds around 160,000 clones, 75% to 90% found once. The sequenced sample consisted of PBMCs or T cells enriched from blood (not recorded which). The receptors come from a woman in her sixties or seventies who had recovered from COVID-19.

The chain uses TRBV5-1 and TRBJ1-3; the match to TRBD1 covers 9 bases. V shed 4 bases, J shed 5 bases, and the junction held 7 bases outside the gene matches. Germline lookup yields CDR1 SGHRS and CDR2 YFSETQ. The CDR3 sequence is 15 residues long. In DNA, the CDR3 is TGCGCCAGCAGCCCTTCGACAGGGGGAAGAAACACCATATATTTT. It codes for CASSPSTGGRNTIYF.

As concerns this clone: One end of the junction does not line up with germline, which may come from a read error. V usage is TRBV7-3 and J usage is TRBJ2-2, with 13 bases that match TRBD2. Germline lookup yields CDR1 SGHTA and CDR2 FQGTGA. The CDR3 loop spans 18 amino acids. CDR3 loop: CASSRPGGDGGTSGKLFF. The CDR3 DNA reads TGTGCCAGCAGTCGCCCGGGGGGGGACGGAGGGACTAGCGGGAAGCTGTTTTTT.

The sample holds a few counts of this clone. The chain couples TRBV19 to TRBJ2-1; TRBD2 agrees at 9 bases. Germline trimming cut 2 bases from V and 7 bases from J; bases unmatched to any gene: 3. The CDR3 runs to 14 residues. The germline V gene encodes CDR1 LNHDA and CDR2 SQIVND (reference sequence). The CDR3 reads CASSIRLAGNEQFF. The DNA for the CDR3 is TGTGCCAGTAGTATACGGCTAGCGGGGAATGAGCAGTTCTTC.

The chain uses TRBV10-1 and TRBJ1-1, with 8 bases lining up with TRBD1. The CDR3 contains 14 residues. Germline V lookup: CDR1 WNHNN, CDR2 SYGVQD (reference sequence). V dropped 6 bases and J dropped 4; count of bases not matched to a gene: 7. CDR3 sequence reads: CASSLHTGGTEAFF. The CDR3 nucleotides are TGCGCCAGCAGCCTTCACACAGGGGGCACTGAAGCTTTCTTT.

The rearrangement uses TRBV4-2 and TRBJ2-6; D ambiguous. Deletions cut 4 bases from V and 4 bases from J, with 11 bases between. The CDR3 sequence is 15 residues long. CDR1 and CDR2 from the germline V gene are LGHNA and YNFKEQ. The DNA of the CDR3 is TGTGCCAGCAGCCCCCGCGAGGCCGGGGCCAACGTCCTGACTTTC. Translation: CASSPREAGANVLTF.

This clone was observed a few times. This CDR3 reads CASSSPSSGGYEQYF. CDR3 sequence (DNA): TGTGCCAGCAGCTCGCCTAGTAGCGGGGGCTACGAGCAGTACTTC. The V gene is TRBV5-4, the J gene TRBJ2-7, with 9 bases lining up with TRBD2. Germline CDR1 SGHNT, CDR2 YYREEE (reference sequence). The CDR3 spans 15 residues. The trim removed 3 bases at V and 3 bases at J, leaving 7 bases unmatched. The complete variable domain, with remaining parts taken from reference TRBV5-4 and TRBJ2-7, reads ETGVTQSPTHLIKTRGQQVTLRCSSQSGHNTVSWYQQALGQGPQFIFQYYREEENGRGNFPPRFSGLQFPNYSSELNVNALELDDSALYLCASSSPSSGGYEQYFGPGTRLTVT.

The chain combines TRBV7-9 with TRBJ2-5, with D hard to call. CDR3 length: 13 amino acids. Per the germline V gene, CDR1 is SEHNR and CDR2 is FQNEAQ (reference sequence). V lost 1 base to trimming and J lost 5 bases, with 8 bases between them. Written as DNA, the CDR3 is TGTGCCAGCAGCTTAGGGGCTGTTGAGACCCAGTACTTC. Protein sequence: CASSLGAVETQYF.

The CDR3 bases are TGTGCCAGCAGTGAACGAGACAGGGGAGGCTACACCTTC. Protein sequence: CASSERDRGGYTF. This sequence joins TRBV6-1 and TRBJ1-2, with TRBD1 matching 8 bases. Per germline, CDR1 MNHNS and CDR2 SASEGT. This CDR3 has 13 amino acids. With V trimmed by 2 bases and J by 8 bases, 4 bases remained unmatched.

The rearrangement links TRBV5-4 to TRBJ2-3, with D possibly matching TRBD2 (7 bases). The CDR3 runs 14 residues. Germline assignment: CDR1 SGHNT and CDR2 YYREEE (reference sequence). Trimming cost V 1 base and J 6 bases, with 12 bases left between them. CDR3: CASSLRGGADTQYF. Written as DNA, the CDR3 is TGTGCCAGCAGCTTGCGTGGGGGGGCCGATACGCAGTATTTT.

V is TRBV27 and J is TRBJ1-1; weak D call: TRBD1 (5 bases). The germline V gene encodes CDR1 MNHEY and CDR2 SMNVEV (reference sequence). The ends were cut back, 3 bases at V and 3 bases at J, with 11 bases in the middle. The CDR3 is 14 residues long. The CDR3 region is CASSFYGTHTEAFF. CDR3 bases: TGTGCCAGCAGTTTCTACGGGACTCACACTGAAGCTTTCTTT.

This sequence joins TRBV9 and TRBJ2-6, with 9 bases lining up with TRBD1. Germline CDR1 SGDLS, CDR2 YYNGEE. This CDR3 contains 17 residues. The trim removed 4 bases at V and 3 bases at J, leaving 8 bases unmatched. The CDR3 DNA sequence: TGTGCCAGCAGCACCCACCGGACAGGGGTTGGGGCCAACGTCCTGACTTTC. Amino acid sequence: CASSTHRTGVGANVLTF.

The chain couples TRBV6-5 to TRBJ1-5, with no clear D. V gave up 1 base and J gave up 4 bases, with 8 bases separating them. The CDR3 contains 14 residues. CDR1 is MNHEY and CDR2 is SVGAGI in the germline V gene. CDR3 sequence reads: CASSYFGDNQPQHF. CDR3 DNA sequence: TGTGCCAGCAGTTACTTCGGAGATAATCAGCCCCAGCATTTT.

This clone was observed a few times. J is TRBJ1-3 and V is TRBV27; D remains ambiguous. This CDR3 spans 13 amino acids. Germline V gene data show CDR1 as MNHEY and CDR2 as SMNVEV (reference sequence). Trimming took off 4 bases at V and 1 base at J, with 5 bases between the two ends. CDR3 protein: CASSSLSGNTIYF. The CDR3 DNA is TGTGCCAGCAGTTCCCTTTCTGGAAACACCATATATTTT.

Only one count was recorded for this clone. This chain connects TRBV6-5 to TRBJ1-2; 12 positions agree with TRBD1. The J segment lost 7 bases and the V segment lost 2 bases, leaving 8 bases of the junction unmatched. The length of the CDR3 is 16 residues. Germline V gene data show CDR1 as MNHEY and CDR2 as SVGAGI. CDR3 DNA: TGTGCCAGCAGTTACAACACGGGACAGGGGGCCTTTGGCTACACCTTC. It translates to CASSYNTGQGAFGYTF.

The genes are TRBV5-1 and TRBJ1-4, with D tentatively TRBD1 (6 bases). Germline V gene lookup returns CDR1 SGHRS and CDR2 YFSETQ. The length of the CDR3 is 13 residues. V lost 0 bases and J lost 7, with 7 bases in between. Here the CDR3 reads CASSLDRAEKLFF. The CDR3 nucleotides read TGCGCCAGCAGCTTGGACAGGGCTGAAAAACTGTTTTTT.

This chain connects TRBV15 to TRBJ2-1; 10 bases map to TRBD1. In germline, CDR1 is LNHNV, CDR2 YYDKDF (reference sequence). The V and J ends lost 3 bases and 4 bases, in that order; junction bases with no gene match: 3. There are 15 residues in the CDR3. CDR3 nucleotides: TGTGCCACCAGCAGTGACAGGGGGCAATACAATGAGCAGTTCTTC. It yields the protein CATSSDRGQYNEQFF.

The rearrangement links TRBV11-2 to TRBJ1-4; 7 bases are a match to TRBD1. CDR3 length equals 15 residues. Germline V gene data show CDR1 as SGHAT and CDR2 as FQNNGV. The V and J ends lost 1 base and 4 bases, in that order; junction bases with no gene match: 3. As DNA, the CDR3 is TGTGCCAGCAGCTTAGCGGGACAGATTAATGAAAAACTGTTTTTT. It is translated as CASSLAGQINEKLFF.

The chain links TRBV9 to TRBJ1-5; maybe TRBD1 (5 bases). The germline V gene has CDR1 SGDLS and CDR2 YYNGEE. Trimming cost V 2 bases and J 2 bases, with 8 bases left between them. This CDR3 is built from 14 residues. The CDR3 region is CASSVGRGNQPQHF. CDR3 sequence (DNA): TGTGCCAGCAGCGTGGGCAGGGGCAATCAGCCCCAGCATTTT.

The V gene is TRBV3-1 (or the pseudogene TRBV3-2), the J gene TRBJ1-1; D gene ambiguous. Deletions cut 2 bases from V and 1 base from J, with 8 bases between. Germline V gene lookup returns CDR1 LGHDT and CDR2 YNNKEL (reference sequence). The CDR3 totals 14 residues. The CDR3 DNA reads TGTGCCAGCAGCCAACCCCGGGGGAACACTGAAGCTTTCTTT. Protein product: CASSQPRGNTEAFF.

The chain couples TRBV6-5 to TRBJ2-7; 10 positions match TRBD2. CDR3 size: 15 residues. CDR1 MNHEY and CDR2 SVGAGI come from the germline V gene. The ends lost 6 bases at V and 5 bases at J; junction bases unmatched: 10. CDR3 coding DNA: TGTGCCAGCAGCCTTACCGGGACTAGCGCCGACGAGCAGTACTTC. Its protein product is CASSLTGTSADEQYF.

The chain uses TRBV6-5 and TRBJ2-2, with D possibly matching TRBD1 (5 bases). The germline V and J ends were trimmed by 10 bases and 3 bases, with 12 bases remaining between them. The CDR3 runs to 13 residues. Germline CDR1 reads MNHEY; CDR2 reads SVGAGI. Here the CDR3 DNA reads TGTGCCACCTCAGAACAGGACACCGGGGAGCTGTTTTTT. Its translation: CATSEQDTGELFF.

CDR3 sequence (DNA): TGCGCCAGTGGGACTCCGGGCCTCTCCCACACCGGGGAGCTGTTTTTT. The encoded protein is CASGTPGLSHTGELFF. This chain connects TRBV5-1 to TRBJ2-2; tentatively, D is TRBD2 (6 bases). Germline values: CDR1 SGHRS, CDR2 YFSETQ. Trimming took off 8 bases at V and 3 bases at J, with 20 bases between the two ends. The CDR3 covers 16 residues.

The chain couples TRBV19 to TRBJ1-2; possible D gene TRBD1, 6 bases. CDR1 is LNHDA, CDR2 SQIVND, per germline (reference sequence). There are 13 residues in the CDR3. V lost 6 bases to trimming and J lost 5 bases, with 13 bases between them. The CDR3 DNA reads TGTGCCAGTAGGCAGGCAGGGGTATATGGCTACACCTTC. Its protein product is CASRQAGVYGYTF.

The V gene is TRBV24-1, the J gene TRBJ1-2; unclear D gene. The CDR3 is 14 residues long. Trimming left V 3 bases short and J 2 bases short, with 9 bases between. Germline lookup yields CDR1 KGHDR and CDR2 SFDVKD. CDR3 nucleotide sequence: TGTGCCACCAGTGATACGGGGAGGAACTATGGCTACACCTTC. Amino acids: CATSDTGRNYGYTF.